The next 16 T cell receptor beta chains were all read from a single sample in a study of early T cells in non-severe SARS-CoV-2 infection. One entry per CDR3 protein, called by TCRdb with MiXCR from the 5' RACE reads. Found here are more than 75,000 distinct CDR3 sequences, approximately 14% of them singletons; the top ten hold 5% to 7.5%. The specimen sequenced was whole blood. Every receptor here comes from an adult who was a healthcare worker with PCR-confirmed SARS-CoV-2 infection or an uninfected control (not recorded which).

This chain links TRBV7-2 with TRBJ2-3; TRBD2 matches 9 bases. Germline V lookup: CDR1 SGHTA, CDR2 FQGNSA. The V segment lost 1 base and the J segment 0 bases; nucleotides outside the gene matches: 5. This CDR3 region has 17 residues. CDR3 sequence (DNA): TGTGCCAGCAGCTTAGACGCTAGCGGGACTAGCACAGATACGCAGTATTTT. It is translated as CASSLDASGTSTDTQYF.

With regard to this clonotype: Germline is not matched at one junction end, which may reflect a read error. The rearrangement links TRBV7-7 to TRBJ2-5; weak D call: TRBD2 (6 bases). Germline-derived CDR1 and CDR2 are SSHAT and FNYEAQ (reference sequence). The CDR3 contains 13 residues. CDR3 bases: TGTGCTAGCAGCTTTTCAGCGGAGGGGACCCAGTACTTC. Amino acids: CASSFSAEGTQYF.

This clonotype turned up a few times. The genes are TRBV15 and TRBJ2-7, with 9 bases that match TRBD1. The CDR3 totals 14 residues. After removal of 4 bases from V and 2 bases from J, the junction contained 3 bases not matched to a gene. Germline V gene sequence: CDR1 LNHNV, CDR2 YYDKDF (reference sequence). The chain's CDR3 is CATSTGTGTYEQYF. CDR3 bases: TGTGCCACCAGCACCGGGACAGGGACCTACGAGCAGTACTTC.

This clonotype has just a few counts. The V call is TRBV3-1, the J call TRBJ2-7; D gene unclear. CDR1 LGHDT and CDR2 YNNKEL come from the germline V gene (reference sequence). V was clipped by 1 base and J by 5 bases, with 6 bases between them. This CDR3 has 12 residues. Written as DNA, the CDR3 is TGTGCCAGCAGCCAAGTAAATCACGAGCAGTACTTC. This translates into CASSQVNHEQYF.

In its sample, this clonotype was seen many times. The V gene is TRBV11-2, the J gene TRBJ2-7, with 9 positions matching TRBD2. The V gene's germline CDR1 is SGHAT and CDR2 FQNNGV. V shed 3 bases and J 2 bases; nucleotides not matched to a gene: 2. The CDR3 runs 14 residues. The CDR3 nucleotides are TGTGCCAGCAGCTTCCTAGCGGGGCCCTACGAGCAGTACTTC. The encoded protein is CASSFLAGPYEQYF.

The genes are TRBV7-2 and TRBJ2-4; maybe TRBD2 (6 bases). This CDR3 region has 15 residues. V was cut by 5 bases and J by 0 bases, with 11 bases left in between. In germline, CDR1 is SGHTA, CDR2 FQGNSA. CDR3 sequence: CASSHPGVAKNIQYF. As DNA, the CDR3 is TGTGCCAGCAGCCATCCGGGGGTAGCCAAAAACATTCAGTACTTC.

This clonotype was detected many times. The J gene is TRBJ1-6, the V gene TRBV11-2; D not certain. This CDR3 spans 13 amino acids. Germline V CDR1 and CDR2: SGHAT, FQNNGV. V was shortened by 2 bases and J by 1 base, with 0 bases between the two germline ends. DNA for the CDR3: TGTGCCAGCAGCTTATCCTATAATTCACCCCTCCACTTT. It specifies CASSLSYNSPLHF.

The sample holds many counts of this clonotype. The V and J genes are TRBV9 and TRBJ1-1, with 8 bases aligning to TRBD1. Germline V gene sequence: CDR1 SGDLS, CDR2 YYNGEE. V dropped 4 bases and J dropped 8; count of bases not matched to a gene: 4. The CDR3 is made up of 12 amino acids. CDR3 DNA sequence: TGTGCCAGCAGCCCACGGACAGGGGAAGCTTTCTTT. Protein product: CASSPRTGEAFF. Supplemented by reference TRBV9 and TRBJ1-1, the full variable domain reads DSGVTQTPKHLITATGQRVTLRCSPRSGDLSVYWYQQSLDQGLQFLIQYYNGEERAKGNILERFSAQQFPDLHSELNLSSLELGDSALYFCASSPRTGEAFFGQGTRLTVV.

This clonotype was detected many times. V is TRBV5-1 and J is TRBJ1-5; maybe TRBD1 (6 bases). V lost 0 bases and J 5 bases, leaving 12 bases between the germline ends. CDR1 and CDR2 (germline): SGHRS, YFSETQ. This CDR3 is 15 amino acids long. The CDR3 DNA follows: TGCGCCAGCAGCTTGGATTGGGGGCTCGATCAGCCCCAGCATTTT. Translating it yields CASSLDWGLDQPQHF.

This clonotype occurred a few times. CDR3 loop: CSARTDQPPYEQYF. The CDR3 DNA reads TGCAGTGCGCGGACGGACCAGCCCCCCTACGAGCAGTACTTC. The chain recombines TRBV20-1 with TRBJ2-7; D call uncertain. CDR3 length: 14 amino acids. V lost 6 bases, J lost 2 bases, and 17 bases lay in between. Germline V lookup: CDR1 DFQATT, CDR2 SNEGSKA (reference sequence).

This clonotype has more than one count but fewer than ten. V gene TRBV12-3 or TRBV12-4 combines with J gene TRBJ1-5, with D unclear. Trimming pared 3 bases from V and 7 bases from J, leaving 19 bases between. The CDR3 runs to 16 residues. CDR3 DNA sequence: TGTGCCAGCAGTTTTGTCCCCAGTACCGCCCAGCAGCCCCAGCATTTT. Encoded protein: CASSFVPSTAQQPQHF.

This clonotype was counted between two and nine times. The chain is built from TRBV5-4 and TRBJ2-1; TRBD1 is a possible D gene (5 bases). Germline V CDR1 and CDR2: SGHNT, YYREEE (reference sequence). V shed 0 bases and J shed 3 bases, with 10 bases lying between them. The CDR3 loop spans 15 amino acids. As DNA, the CDR3 is TGTGCCAGCAGCTTGGGGGGCACCCTCTACAATGAGCAGTTCTTC. Its protein product is CASSLGGTLYNEQFF.

A few counts support this clonotype. For the CDR3, the DNA is TGTGCCATCAGGACTAGTTCCTACAATGAGCAGTTCTTC. It codes for CAIRTSSYNEQFF. This rearrangement joins TRBV10-3 to TRBJ2-1; D possibly corresponds to TRBD2 (6 bases). Trimming left V 6 bases short and J 1 base short, with 7 bases between. The CDR3 contains 13 residues. Germline CDR1 reads ENHRY; CDR2 reads SYGVKD.

This clonotype came up many times. The chain employs TRBV3-1 and TRBJ2-4, with 8 positions matching TRBD1. The CDR3 contains 15 residues. V trimming: 3 bases; J trimming: 8 bases; junction bases outside the gene matches: 9. CDR1 and CDR2 (germline): LGHDT, YNNKEL (reference sequence). The CDR3 DNA is TGTGCCAGCAGCCACCGGACAGGGCGGTTGGACATTCAGTACTTC. Amino acids: CASSHRTGRLDIQYF.

This clonotype was found a few times. The rearrangement joins TRBV29-1 to TRBJ1-1, with TRBD1 matching 10 bases. The CDR3 is 13 residues long. V dropped 7 bases and J dropped 7; count of bases not matched to a gene: 9. Germline assignment: CDR1 SQVTM and CDR2 ANQGSEA. The CDR3 loop is CSAEGTGAFEAFF. The CDR3 DNA reads TGCAGCGCCGAAGGGACAGGGGCCTTTGAAGCTTTCTTT.

The gene calls are TRBV5-6 and TRBJ1-2; D gene unclear. This CDR3 has 15 amino acids. The germline gives CDR1 SGHDT, CDR2 YYEEEE. Between the trimmed V and J ends, which lost 0 bases and 4 bases, there was a span of 13 bases. In nucleotides, the CDR3 is TGTGCCAGCAGCTTGGTCGGGAGTGGTGGCTATGGCTACACCTTC. This translates into CASSLVGSGGYGYTF.